This T cell receptor (beta chain) was found in a study of blood T cell repertoires in COVID-19. V shed 1 base and J shed 3 bases, with 6 bases lying between them. This CDR3 has 13 amino acids. Germline CDR1 and CDR2: SGHAT and FQNNGV. Authors' methods: Estimated nucleated cell counts came from reference gene primer amplification. Sequencing was performed with immunoSEQ multiplex PCR; in TCRdb, only in-frame clones are kept and a portion is missing. The DNA gave D and trimming, while V, J and clone size come from that table. The sample has some 300,000 clones, almost 90% seen once. All enrollees were about 18 to 100 years old and from some 24 US areas. Cohort assignment relied on participant-reported clinical history. This clone showed up just once.

The rearrangement links TRBV11-2 to TRBJ1-1; D is undetermined. The sequencing input was PBMCs or T cells enriched from blood (not recorded which). The TCR comes from a woman younger than 35 with acute COVID-19. CDR3 nucleotides: TGTGCCAGCAGCTTAGGGCAGTACACTGAAGCTTTCTTT. Its translation: CASSLGQYTEAFF.